These T cell receptor beta chains were read from a single sample in a study of identical twins. MiXCR, run by TCRdb on the 5' RACE reads, gives a single entry per CDR3 protein. This sample has approximately 500,000 distinct CDR3 sequences; roughly 15% occur once, and the top ten carry roughly 0.4%. These records were also assigned to another study, of yellow fever vaccine responses in identical twins.

Source material: CD4+ T cells sorted from blood. The receptors here all came from a woman younger than 30 in good health. CDR3s include the opening cysteine and the closing phenylalanine or tryptophan. The D gene is left open where the match is weak. Size tells how often a clone was seen (once, few, many) or the class of an expanded clone, and some rows leave it out.

size	D	V	J	DNA	CDR3
few	.	TRBV19	TRBJ2-1	TGTGCCAGTAGTATGCCTACTCATGAGCAGTTCTTC	CASSMPTHEQFF
.	TRBD2	TRBV7-9	TRBJ2-1	TGTGCCAGCAGCTCCCCCCTCGGGACTAGCGGCTACAATGAGCAGTTCTTC	CASSSPLGTSGYNEQFF
.	.	TRBV9	TRBJ1-2	TGTGCCAGCACGTCCGCCAACTATGGCTACACCTTC	CASTSANYGYTF
.	.	TRBV5-5	TRBJ1-5	TGTGCCAGCAGCTCACGGAGGGAGTACCAGCCCCAGCATTTT	CASSSRREYQPQHF
.	.	TRBV14	TRBJ1-2	TGTGCCAGCAGCCATGCTAGGACAAGTTATGGCTACACCTTC	CASSHARTSYGYTF
.	TRBD2	TRBV19	TRBJ2-2	TGTGCCAGTATTAGCGGGAGGGCCGGGGCCGGGGAGCTGTTTTTT	CASISGRAGAGELFF
few	.	TRBV6-6	TRBJ2-1	TGTGCCAGCAGTTATGGCCCAGCGAATGAGCAGTTCTTC	CASSYGPANEQFF
few	.	TRBV5-1	TRBJ2-3	TGCGCCAGCAGCCGGCAACATCTACAGGGAGTTAGTGGAGTAGCGGACACAGATACGCAGTATTTT	CASSRQHLQGVSGVADTDTQYF
.	.	TRBV6-1	TRBJ1-1	TGTGCCAGCAGTGACCTGGGGGACAACCCTGAAGCTTTCTTT	CASSDLGDNPEAFF
.	TRBD1	TRBV27	TRBJ2-2	TGTGCCAGCCTTCCAGACGGACAGGAGAACACCGGGGAGCTGTTTTTT	CASLPDGQENTGELFF
.	.	TRBV20-1	TRBJ2-5	TGCAGTGCTCATGAAGAGACCCAGTACTTC	CSAHEETQYF
few	TRBD1	TRBV18	TRBJ1-1	TGTGCCAGCTCACCCGGACAGGGGGCCCGTAACACTGAAGCTTTCTTT	CASSPGQGARNTEAFF
.	.	TRBV14	TRBJ2-1	TGTGCCAGCAGCCAAGCCAGGAGCTCCTACAATGAGCAGTTCTTC	CASSQARSSYNEQFF
.	.	TRBV3-1	TRBJ1-6	TGTGCCAGCAGCCAAGGGGGGGTTAGCGGGAATTCACCCCTCCACTTT	CASSQGGVSGNSPLHF
many	TRBD2	TRBV2	TRBJ2-1	TGTGCCAGCAACCGACTAGCGGGGGGGCCTTACAATGAGCAGTTCTTC	CASNRLAGGPYNEQFF
many	.	TRBV14	TRBJ2-1	TGTGCCAGCAGCCAGGTGGGAGGATTGTATTTGAGCAATGAGCAGTTCTTC	CASSQVGGLYLSNEQFF
many	.	TRBV21-1	TRBJ1-1	TGTGCCAGCCCCCTGGGGGGAGAGAACACTGAAGCTTTCTTT	CASPLGGENTEAFF
.	.	TRBV29-1	TRBJ2-7	TGCAGCGTTGGGGGTGCTTCTCGCGAGCAGTACTTC	CSVGGASREQYF
.	TRBD1	TRBV5-1	TRBJ2-7	TGCGCCAGCAGCGACCCGACAGGGGGCTTCGAGCAGTACTTC	CASSDPTGGFEQYF
few	.	TRBV10-3	TRBJ2-3	TGTGCCTCCGACACTCAGTTCCCTAGGGCCGACACAGATACGCAGTATTTT	CASDTQFPRADTDTQYF
.	TRBD1	TRBV5-1	TRBJ1-4	TGCGCCAGCAGGCGGGACAGCTTGAATGAAAAACTGTTTTTT	CASRRDSLNEKLFF
.	.	TRBV18	TRBJ1-1	TGTGCCAGCTCACCATACCAGGCCCAGAACACTGAAGCTTTCTTT	CASSPYQAQNTEAFF
few	.	TRBV10-3	TRBJ2-5	TGTGCCATCAGTACGTCCTCAGGAGACCAAGAGACCCAGTACTTC	CAISTSSGDQETQYF
.	TRBD1	TRBV6-1	TRBJ1-4	TGTGCCATAAGGACAGGAGTTAATGAAAAACTGTTTTTT	CAIRTGVNEKLFF
few	TRBD1	TRBV7-2	TRBJ2-4	TGTGCCAGCAGCTTAGCGGTTGGGACAGGCAAGTACGCCAAAAACATTCAGTACTTC	CASSLAVGTGKYAKNIQYF
.	TRBD1	TRBV6-5	TRBJ2-1	TGTGCCAGCAGTTTTGACAGGGGTTACAACAATGAGCAGTTCTTC	CASSFDRGYNNEQFF
.	.	TRBV10-2	TRBJ2-3	TGCGCCAGCGCCCTGACCGTCCCGGCAGATACGCAGTATTTT	CASALTVPADTQYF
.	TRBD2	TRBV6-5	TRBJ2-7	TGTGCCAGCAGTTATGAGTTAGAGACTAGCGGTACCTACGAGCAGTACTTC	CASSYELETSGTYEQYF
.	TRBD2	TRBV28	TRBJ2-3	TGTGCCAGCAGCTTTGAGCGGGGGTTGGGTCGCGATACGCAGTATTTT	CASSFERGLGRDTQYF
.	.	TRBV6-5	TRBJ2-2	TGTGCCAGCAGTTACGAGGTGAACAGGGTGAACACCGGGGAGCTGTTTTTT	CASSYEVNRVNTGELFF
.	.	TRBV18	TRBJ1-1	TGTGCCAGCTCCACGCAGGGGCACACTGAAGCTTTCTTT	CASSTQGHTEAFF
many	.	TRBV12-3/TRBV12-4	TRBJ1-2	TGTGCCAGCAGCCCGGGGTCATCGGGGGGCTACACCTTC	CASSPGSSGGYTF
.	TRBD2	TRBV25-1	TRBJ2-3	TGTGCCAGCAGCCCGAGGGTAGGGACTTACGCGGGAGTGGGCACAGATACGCAGTATTTT	CASSPRVGTYAGVGTDTQYF
few	.	TRBV20-1	TRBJ1-2	TGCAGTGCTAGGCGGGGGGGCCCGGGGAACTATGGCTACACCTTC	CSARRGGPGNYGYTF
few	.	TRBV7-9	TRBJ1-1	TGTGCCAGCAGAGAGCAGACGAACACTGAAGCTTTCTTT	CASREQTNTEAFF
.	.	TRBV14	TRBJ2-3	TGTGCCAGCAGCCTACAACGACGAGATACGCAGTATTTT	CASSLQRRDTQYF
.	.	TRBV3-1	TRBJ2-2	TGTGCCAGCAGCCACGGACCCGACACCGGGGAGCTGTTTTTT	CASSHGPDTGELFF
.	.	TRBV20-1	TRBJ1-1	TGCAGTGCTAGAGAAGGGGGAATGGCTGAAGCTTTCTTT	CSAREGGMAEAFF
.	TRBD2	TRBV4-2	TRBJ2-5	TGTGCCAGCAGCCAAAGAGCGGGAGGGTTCCAAGAGACCCAGTACTTC	CASSQRAGGFQETQYF
.	.	TRBV11-2	TRBJ2-7	TGTGCCAGCAGCTTATTGGGGCAGGGCTTTTCCTACGAGCAGTACTTC	CASSLLGQGFSYEQYF
many	TRBD2	TRBV20-1	TRBJ2-5	TGCAGTGCTAGACGCGGGACTAGCGAAGAGACCCAGTACTTC	CSARRGTSEETQYF
.	TRBD2	TRBV4-1	TRBJ2-1	TGCGCCAGCAGCCAACGACTAGCGGGAGGGCGGGGTGAGCAGTTCTTC	CASSQRLAGGRGEQFF
few	.	TRBV20-1	TRBJ1-1	TGCAGTGCTAGAGATGGAGGAAGGGCAGGGAGCCCGAACACTGAAGCTTTCTTT	CSARDGGRAGSPNTEAFF
few	TRBD2	TRBV6-2/TRBV6-3	TRBJ2-7	TGTGCCAGCAGTAGAGGGGCTAGCGGTTCCTACGAGCAGTACTTC	CASSRGASGSYEQYF
.	TRBD2	TRBV10-2	TRBJ2-7	TGCGCCTTGCAGACTAGCGACTACGAGCAGTACTTC	CALQTSDYEQYF
few	TRBD1	TRBV6-1	TRBJ1-2	TGTGCCAGTGCCGGGACAGGGGTTTATGGCTACACCTTC	CASAGTGVYGYTF
few	TRBD2	TRBV10-1	TRBJ2-7	TGCGCCAGCAGCAGCGGGAGGGCCGCGTACGAGCAGTACTTC	CASSSGRAAYEQYF